This TCR beta chain is from a study of Ad26.COV2.S vaccination and SARS-CoV-2 variants. As for the study in general: In the COV1001 trial, the donor was in the Ad26.COV2.S arm.

Sequencing used immunoSEQ multiplex PCR; TCRdb keeps in-frame clones, though not all of them. The sample lists roughly 460,000 clones, about nine tenths occurring once. As to treatment: approximately 18 received Ad26.COV2.S at low or high dose, single or two shots; 5 received placebo; per-sample allocation not given. Day 63 after the first vaccine or placebo injection was the time point for sampling. In Boston, an adult donor aged 18-55 years took part. Source: peripheral blood, taken in a trial of Ad26.COV2.S vaccine versus placebo. The TCR sequence derives from a person between 18 and 65 years old who received the Ad26.COV2.S COVID-19 vaccine or a placebo.

The CDR3 protein is CASSPGQGGQPQHF. CDR3 DNA: TGTGCCAGCAGCCCCGGACAGGGTGGACAGCCCCAGCATTTT. The J gene is TRBJ1-5, the V gene TRBV9; 8 positions match TRBD1. Trimming at V came to 4 bases and at J to 7 bases, leaving 7 bases not matched to a gene. The CDR3 is 14 amino acids. The germline V gene has CDR1 SGDLS and CDR2 YYNGEE.